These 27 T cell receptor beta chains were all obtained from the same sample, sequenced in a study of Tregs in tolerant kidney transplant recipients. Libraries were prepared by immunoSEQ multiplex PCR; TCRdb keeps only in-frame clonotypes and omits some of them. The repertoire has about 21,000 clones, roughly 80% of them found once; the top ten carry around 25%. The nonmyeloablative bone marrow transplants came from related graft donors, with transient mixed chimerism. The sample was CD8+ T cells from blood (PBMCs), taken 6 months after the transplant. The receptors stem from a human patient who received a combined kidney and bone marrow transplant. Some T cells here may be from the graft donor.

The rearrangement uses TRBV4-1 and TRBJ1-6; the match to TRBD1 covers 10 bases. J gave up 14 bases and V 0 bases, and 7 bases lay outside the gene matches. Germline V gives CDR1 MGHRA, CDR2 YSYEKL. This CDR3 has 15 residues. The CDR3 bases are TGCGCCAGCAGCCAAGATCCAGGGACAGGGGAAGCCCTCCACTTT. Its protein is CASSQDPGTGEALHF.

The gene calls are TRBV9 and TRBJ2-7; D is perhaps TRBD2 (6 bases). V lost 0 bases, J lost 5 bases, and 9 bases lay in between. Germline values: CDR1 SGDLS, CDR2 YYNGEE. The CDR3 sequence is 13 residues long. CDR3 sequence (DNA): TGTGCCAGCAGCGTAGTATCTAGCGACGAGCAGTACTTC. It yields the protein CASSVVSSDEQYF.

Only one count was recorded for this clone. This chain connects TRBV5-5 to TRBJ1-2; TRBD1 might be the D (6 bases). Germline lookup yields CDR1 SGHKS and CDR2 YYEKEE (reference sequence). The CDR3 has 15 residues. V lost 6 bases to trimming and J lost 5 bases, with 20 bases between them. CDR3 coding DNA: TGTGCCAGCACTCCGGGGGGGACAAGCGTTTATGGCTACACCTTC. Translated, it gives CASTPGGTSVYGYTF. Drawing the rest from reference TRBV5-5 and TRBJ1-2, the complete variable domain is DAGVTQSPTHLIKTRGQQVTLRCSPISGHKSVSWYQQVLGQGPQFIFQYYEKEERGRGNFPDRFSARQFPNYSSELNVNALLLGDSALYLCASTPGGTSVYGYTFGSGTRLTVV.

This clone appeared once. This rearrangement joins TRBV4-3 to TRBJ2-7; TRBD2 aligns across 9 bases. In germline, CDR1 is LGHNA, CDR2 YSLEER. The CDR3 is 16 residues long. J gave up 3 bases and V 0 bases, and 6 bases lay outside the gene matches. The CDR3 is CASSQEEGSGSYEQYF. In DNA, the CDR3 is TGCGCCAGCAGCCAAGAAGAGGGTAGCGGGAGCTACGAGCAGTACTTC.

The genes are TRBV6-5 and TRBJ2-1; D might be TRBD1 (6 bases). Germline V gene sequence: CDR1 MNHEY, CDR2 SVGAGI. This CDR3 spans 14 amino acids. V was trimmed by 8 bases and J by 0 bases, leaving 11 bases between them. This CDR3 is CASSDRSSYNEQFF. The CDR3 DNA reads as TGTGCCAGCTCGGACAGAAGCTCCTACAATGAGCAGTTCTTC.

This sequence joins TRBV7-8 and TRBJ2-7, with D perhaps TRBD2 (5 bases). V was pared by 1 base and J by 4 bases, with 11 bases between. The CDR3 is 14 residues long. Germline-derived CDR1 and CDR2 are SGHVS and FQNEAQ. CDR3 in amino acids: CASSLGVAGYEQYF. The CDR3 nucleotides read TGTGCCAGCAGCTTAGGGGTGGCGGGTTACGAGCAGTACTTC.

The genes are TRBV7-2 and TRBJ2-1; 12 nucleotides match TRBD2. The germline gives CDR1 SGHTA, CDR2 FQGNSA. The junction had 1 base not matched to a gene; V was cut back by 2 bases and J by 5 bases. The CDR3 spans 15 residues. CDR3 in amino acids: CASSLLAGGHNEQFF. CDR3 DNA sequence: TGTGCCAGCAGCTTACTAGCGGGGGGGCACAATGAGCAGTTCTTC.

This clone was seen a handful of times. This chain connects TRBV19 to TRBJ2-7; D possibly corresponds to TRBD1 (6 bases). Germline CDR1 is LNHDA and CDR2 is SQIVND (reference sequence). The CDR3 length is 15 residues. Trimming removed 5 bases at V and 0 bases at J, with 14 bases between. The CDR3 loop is CASSHPTGYSYEQYF. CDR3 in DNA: TGTGCCAGTAGTCACCCGACAGGATACTCCTACGAGCAGTACTTC.

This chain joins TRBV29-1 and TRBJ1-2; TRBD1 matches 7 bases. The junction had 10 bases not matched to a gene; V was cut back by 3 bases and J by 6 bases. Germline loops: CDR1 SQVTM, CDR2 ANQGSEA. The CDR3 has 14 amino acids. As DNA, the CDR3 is TGCAGCGTTGAGGCCATGGACAGGCTCGATGGCTACACCTTC. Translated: CSVEAMDRLDGYTF.

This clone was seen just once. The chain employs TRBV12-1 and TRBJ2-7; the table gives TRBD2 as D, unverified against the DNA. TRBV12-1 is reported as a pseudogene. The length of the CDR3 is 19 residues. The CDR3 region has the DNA TGTGCCAGCAGCTTTGTATCCGCGGGGGGCCATATTCTAGAGTACGAGCAGTACTTC. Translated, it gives CASSFVSAGGHILEYEQYF.

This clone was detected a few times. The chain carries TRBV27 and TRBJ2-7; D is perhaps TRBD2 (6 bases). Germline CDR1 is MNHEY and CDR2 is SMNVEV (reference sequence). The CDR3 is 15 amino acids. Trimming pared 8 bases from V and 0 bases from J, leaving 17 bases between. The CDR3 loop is CASGRDSEGSYEQYF. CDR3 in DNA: TGTGCCAGCGGACGGGACTCGGAGGGCTCCTACGAGCAGTACTTC.

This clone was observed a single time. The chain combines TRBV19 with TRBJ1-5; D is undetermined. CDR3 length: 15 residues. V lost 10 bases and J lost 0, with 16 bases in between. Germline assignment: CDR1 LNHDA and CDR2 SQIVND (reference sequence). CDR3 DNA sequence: TGTGCCACCTCTTCCGGACTGGGTAGCAATCAGCCCCAGCATTTT. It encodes CATSSGLGSNQPQHF.

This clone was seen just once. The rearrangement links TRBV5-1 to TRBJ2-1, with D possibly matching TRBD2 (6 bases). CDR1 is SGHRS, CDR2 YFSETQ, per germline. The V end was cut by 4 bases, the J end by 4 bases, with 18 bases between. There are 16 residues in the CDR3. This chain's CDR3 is CASSIGTPNVYNEQFF. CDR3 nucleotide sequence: TGCGCCAGCAGCATCGGGACTCCCAATGTATACAATGAGCAGTTCTTC.

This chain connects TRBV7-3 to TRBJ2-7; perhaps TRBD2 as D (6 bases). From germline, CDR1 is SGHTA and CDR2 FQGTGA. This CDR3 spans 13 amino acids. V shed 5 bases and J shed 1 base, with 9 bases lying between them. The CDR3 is CASSDGLSYEQYF. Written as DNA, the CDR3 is TGTGCCAGCAGCGACGGACTATCCTACGAGCAGTACTTC.

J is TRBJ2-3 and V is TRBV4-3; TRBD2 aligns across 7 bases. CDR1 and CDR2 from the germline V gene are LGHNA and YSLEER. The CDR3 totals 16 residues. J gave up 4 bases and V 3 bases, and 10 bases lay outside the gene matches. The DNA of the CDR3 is TGCGCCAGCAGCCACGCCCAAGGACTAGTCCCAGATACGCAGTATTTT. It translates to CASSHAQGLVPDTQYF.

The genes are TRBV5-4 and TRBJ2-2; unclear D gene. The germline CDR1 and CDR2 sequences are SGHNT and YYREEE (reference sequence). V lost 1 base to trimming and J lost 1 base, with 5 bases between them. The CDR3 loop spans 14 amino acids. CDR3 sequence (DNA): TGTGCCAGCAGCTTGTACAGGAACACCGGGGAGCTGTTTTTT. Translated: CASSLYRNTGELFF. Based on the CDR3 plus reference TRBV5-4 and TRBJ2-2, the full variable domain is ETGVTQSPTHLIKTRGQQVTLRCSSQSGHNTVSWYQQALGQGPQFIFQYYREEENGRGNFPPRFSGLQFPNYSSELNVNALELDDSALYLCASSLYRNTGELFFGEGSRLTVL.

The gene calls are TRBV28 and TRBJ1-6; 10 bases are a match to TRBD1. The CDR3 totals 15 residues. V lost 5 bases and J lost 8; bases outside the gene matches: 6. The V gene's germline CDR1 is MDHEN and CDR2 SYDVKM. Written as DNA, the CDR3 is TGTGCCAGCAGTCCTACCGGGACAGGGGATTCACCCCTCCACTTT. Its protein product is CASSPTGTGDSPLHF.

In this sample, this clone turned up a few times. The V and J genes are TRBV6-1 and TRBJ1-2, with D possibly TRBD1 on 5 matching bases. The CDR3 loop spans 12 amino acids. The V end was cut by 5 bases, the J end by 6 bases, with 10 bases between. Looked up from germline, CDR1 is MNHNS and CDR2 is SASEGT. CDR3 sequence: CASSFGGDGYTF. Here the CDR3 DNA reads TGTGCCAGCAGTTTCGGAGGGGATGGCTACACCTTC.

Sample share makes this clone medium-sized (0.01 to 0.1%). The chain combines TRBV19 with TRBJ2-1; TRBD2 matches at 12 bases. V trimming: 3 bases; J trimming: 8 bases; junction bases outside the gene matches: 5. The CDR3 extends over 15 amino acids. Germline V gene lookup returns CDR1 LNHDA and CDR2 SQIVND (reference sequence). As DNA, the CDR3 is TGTGCCAGTAGTATTGGACTAGCGGGGTTGGATGAGCAGTTCTTC. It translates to CASSIGLAGLDEQFF.

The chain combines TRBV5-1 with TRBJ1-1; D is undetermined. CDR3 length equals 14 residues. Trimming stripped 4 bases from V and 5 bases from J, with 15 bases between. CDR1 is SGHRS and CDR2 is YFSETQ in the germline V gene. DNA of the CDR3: TGCGCCAGCAGCGGAGACGGTGGGGAGACTGAAGCTTTCTTT. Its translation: CASSGDGGETEAFF.

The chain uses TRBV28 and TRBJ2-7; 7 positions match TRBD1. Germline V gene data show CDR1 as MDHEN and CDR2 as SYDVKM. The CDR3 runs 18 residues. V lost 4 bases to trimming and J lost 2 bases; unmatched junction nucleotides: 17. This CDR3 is CASSSNLQGQIGPYEQYF. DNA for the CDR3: TGTGCCAGCAGTTCCAACCTCCAGGGACAGATTGGCCCCTACGAGCAGTACTTC.

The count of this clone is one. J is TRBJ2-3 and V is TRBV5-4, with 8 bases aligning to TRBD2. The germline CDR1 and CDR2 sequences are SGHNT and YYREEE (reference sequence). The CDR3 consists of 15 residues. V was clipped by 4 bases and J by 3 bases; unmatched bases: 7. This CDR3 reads CASSEGLGSTDTQYF. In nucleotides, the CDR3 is TGTGCCAGCAGCGAGGGACTAGGAAGTACAGATACGCAGTATTTT.

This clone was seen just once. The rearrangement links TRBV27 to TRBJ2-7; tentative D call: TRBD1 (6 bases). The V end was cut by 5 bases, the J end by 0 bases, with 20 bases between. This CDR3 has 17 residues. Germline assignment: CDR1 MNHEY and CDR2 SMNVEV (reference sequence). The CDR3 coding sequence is TGTGCCAGCAGTCTTTTGGACAGCGATGGGGGCTCCTACGAGCAGTACTTC. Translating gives CASSLLDSDGGSYEQYF.

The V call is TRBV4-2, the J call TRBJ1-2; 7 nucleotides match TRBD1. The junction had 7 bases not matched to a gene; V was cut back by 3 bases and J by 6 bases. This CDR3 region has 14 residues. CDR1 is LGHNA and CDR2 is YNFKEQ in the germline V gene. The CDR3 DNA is TGTGCCAGCAGCCAGGCAGGGGGAGGTGATGGCTACACCTTC. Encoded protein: CASSQAGGGDGYTF.

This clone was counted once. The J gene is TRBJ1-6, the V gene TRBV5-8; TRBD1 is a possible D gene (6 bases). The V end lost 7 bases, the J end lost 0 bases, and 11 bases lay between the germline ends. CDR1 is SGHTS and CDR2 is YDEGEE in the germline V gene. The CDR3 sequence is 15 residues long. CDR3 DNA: TGTGCCAGCGCTCAGGGGAGCTCCTATAATTCACCCCTCCACTTT. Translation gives CASAQGSSYNSPLHF.

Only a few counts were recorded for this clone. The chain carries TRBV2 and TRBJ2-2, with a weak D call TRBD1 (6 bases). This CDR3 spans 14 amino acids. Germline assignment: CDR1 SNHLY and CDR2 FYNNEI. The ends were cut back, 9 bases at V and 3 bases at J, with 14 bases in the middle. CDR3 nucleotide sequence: TGTGCCAGTTTCTCAGGGGTCTACACCGGGGAGCTGTTTTTT. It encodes CASFSGVYTGELFF.

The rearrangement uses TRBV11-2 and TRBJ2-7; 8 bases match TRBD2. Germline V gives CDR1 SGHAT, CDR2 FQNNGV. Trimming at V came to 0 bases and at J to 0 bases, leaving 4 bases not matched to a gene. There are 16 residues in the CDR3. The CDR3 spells CASSLEWAGGSYEQYF. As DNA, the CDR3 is TGTGCCAGCAGCTTAGAGTGGGCGGGAGGCTCCTACGAGCAGTACTTC.